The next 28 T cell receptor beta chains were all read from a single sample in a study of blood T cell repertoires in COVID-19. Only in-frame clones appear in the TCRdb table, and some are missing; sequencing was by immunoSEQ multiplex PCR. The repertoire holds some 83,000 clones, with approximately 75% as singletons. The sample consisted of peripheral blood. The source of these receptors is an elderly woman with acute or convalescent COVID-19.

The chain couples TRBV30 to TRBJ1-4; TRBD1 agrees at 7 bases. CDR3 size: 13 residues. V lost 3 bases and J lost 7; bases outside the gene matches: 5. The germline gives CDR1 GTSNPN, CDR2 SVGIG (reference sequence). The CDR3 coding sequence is TGTGCCTGGAGGGGGCAGGGGGGTGAAAAACTGTTTTTT. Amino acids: CAWRGQGGEKLFF.

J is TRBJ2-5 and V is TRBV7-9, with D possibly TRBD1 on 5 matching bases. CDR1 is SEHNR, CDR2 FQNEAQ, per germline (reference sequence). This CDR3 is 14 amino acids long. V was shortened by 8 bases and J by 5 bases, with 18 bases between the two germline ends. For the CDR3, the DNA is TGTGCCAGCCTCCTGGGGCAGGCAGGGGAGACCCAGTACTTC. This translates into CASLLGQAGETQYF.

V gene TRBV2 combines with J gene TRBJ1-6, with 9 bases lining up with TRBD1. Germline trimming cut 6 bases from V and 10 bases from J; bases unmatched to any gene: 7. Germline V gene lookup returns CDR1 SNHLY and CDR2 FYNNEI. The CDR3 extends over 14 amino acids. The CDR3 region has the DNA TGTGCCAGCAGGACGGGACAGGGAGGCTCACCCCTCCACTTT. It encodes CASRTGQGGSPLHF.

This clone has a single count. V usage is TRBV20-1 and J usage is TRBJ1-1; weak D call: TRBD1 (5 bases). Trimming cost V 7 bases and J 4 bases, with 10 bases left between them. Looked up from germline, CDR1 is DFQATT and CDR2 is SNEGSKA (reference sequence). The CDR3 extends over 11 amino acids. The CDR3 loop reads CSVRGGTEAFF. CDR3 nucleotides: TGCAGTGTAAGGGGCGGCACTGAAGCTTTCTTT.

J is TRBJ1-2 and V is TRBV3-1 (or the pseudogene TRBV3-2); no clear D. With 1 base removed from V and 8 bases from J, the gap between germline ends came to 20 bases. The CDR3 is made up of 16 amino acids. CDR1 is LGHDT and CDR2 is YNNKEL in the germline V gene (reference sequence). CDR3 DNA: TGTGCCAGCAGCCAAGCTAGCCTGAGGGATAGGTACGGCTACACCTTC. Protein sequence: CASSQASLRDRYGYTF.

CDR3 loop: CASSLLAAGNTGELFF. The CDR3 region has the DNA TGCGCCAGCAGCTTGTTGGCTGCAGGGAACACCGGGGAGCTGTTTTTT. This chain joins TRBV5-1 and TRBJ2-2; D is undetermined. Germline CDR1 and CDR2: SGHRS and YFSETQ. V lost 1 base and J lost 1, with 11 bases in between. The CDR3 consists of 16 residues.

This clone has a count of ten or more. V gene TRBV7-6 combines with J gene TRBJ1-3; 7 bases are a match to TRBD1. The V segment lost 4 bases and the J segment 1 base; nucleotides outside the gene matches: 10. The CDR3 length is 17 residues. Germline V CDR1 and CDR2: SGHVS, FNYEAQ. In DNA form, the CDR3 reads TGTGCCAGCAGCTCCTTAGCCGGGACAGAGTCTGGAAACACCATATATTTT. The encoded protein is CASSSLAGTESGNTIYF.

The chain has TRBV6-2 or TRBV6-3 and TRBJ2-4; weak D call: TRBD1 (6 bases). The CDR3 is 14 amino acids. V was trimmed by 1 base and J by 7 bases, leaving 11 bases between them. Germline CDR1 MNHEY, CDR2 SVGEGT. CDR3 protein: CASSYLDRVNIQYF. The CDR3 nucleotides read TGTGCCAGCAGTTACTTGGACAGAGTGAACATTCAGTACTTC.

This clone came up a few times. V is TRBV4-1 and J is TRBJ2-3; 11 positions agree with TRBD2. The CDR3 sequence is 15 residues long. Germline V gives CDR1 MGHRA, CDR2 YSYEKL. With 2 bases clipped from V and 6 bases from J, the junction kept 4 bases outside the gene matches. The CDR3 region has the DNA TGCGCCAGCAGCCAATTTAGCGGGGGGGCGGATACGCAGTATTTT. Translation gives CASSQFSGGADTQYF.

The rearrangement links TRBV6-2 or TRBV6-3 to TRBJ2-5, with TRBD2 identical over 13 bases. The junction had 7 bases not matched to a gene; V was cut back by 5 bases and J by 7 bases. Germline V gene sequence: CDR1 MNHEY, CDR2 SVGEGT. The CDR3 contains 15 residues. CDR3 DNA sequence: TGTGCCAGCAGTAACCGACTAGCGGGGGGATGGACCCAGTACTTC. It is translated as CASSNRLAGGWTQYF.

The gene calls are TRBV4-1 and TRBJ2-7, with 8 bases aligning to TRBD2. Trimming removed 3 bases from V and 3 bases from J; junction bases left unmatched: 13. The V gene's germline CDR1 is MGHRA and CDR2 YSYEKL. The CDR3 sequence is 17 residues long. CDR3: CASSHPVVAGSRYEQYF. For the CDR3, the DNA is TGCGCCAGCAGCCACCCCGTGGTAGCGGGGTCCCGCTACGAGCAGTACTTC.

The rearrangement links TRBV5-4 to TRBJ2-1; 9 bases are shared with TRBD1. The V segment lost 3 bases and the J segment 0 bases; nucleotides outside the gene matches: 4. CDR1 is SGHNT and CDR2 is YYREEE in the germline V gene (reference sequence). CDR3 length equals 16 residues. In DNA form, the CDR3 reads TGTGCCAGCAGCTGGAGACAGGGGGTCTCCTACAATGAGCAGTTCTTC. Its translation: CASSWRQGVSYNEQFF.

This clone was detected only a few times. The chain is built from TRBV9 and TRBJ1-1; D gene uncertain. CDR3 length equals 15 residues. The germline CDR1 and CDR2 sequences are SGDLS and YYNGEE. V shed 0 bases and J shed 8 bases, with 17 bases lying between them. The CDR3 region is CASSVVEGRISEAFF. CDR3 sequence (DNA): TGTGCCAGCAGCGTAGTAGAGGGAAGGATTTCCGAAGCTTTCTTT.

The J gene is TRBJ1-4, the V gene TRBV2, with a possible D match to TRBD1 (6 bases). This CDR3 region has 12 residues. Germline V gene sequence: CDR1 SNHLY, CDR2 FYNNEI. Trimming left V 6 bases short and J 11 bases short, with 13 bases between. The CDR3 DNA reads TGTGCCAGCAGCCTCGACAGGCGGAAACTGTTTTTT. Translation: CASSLDRRKLFF.

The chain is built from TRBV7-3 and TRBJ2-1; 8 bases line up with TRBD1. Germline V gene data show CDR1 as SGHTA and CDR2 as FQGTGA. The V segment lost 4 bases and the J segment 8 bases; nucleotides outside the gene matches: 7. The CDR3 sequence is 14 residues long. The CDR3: CASSSDRAVDEQFF. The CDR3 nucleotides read TGTGCCAGCAGCTCGGACAGGGCTGTCGATGAGCAGTTCTTC.

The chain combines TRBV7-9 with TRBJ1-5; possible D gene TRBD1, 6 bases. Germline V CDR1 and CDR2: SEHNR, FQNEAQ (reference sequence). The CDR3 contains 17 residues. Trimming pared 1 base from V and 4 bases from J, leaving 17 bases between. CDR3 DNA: TGTGCCAGCAGCTTAGGGGGAGGGGGAATCGGGAATCAGCCCCAGCATTTT. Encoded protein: CASSLGGGGIGNQPQHF.

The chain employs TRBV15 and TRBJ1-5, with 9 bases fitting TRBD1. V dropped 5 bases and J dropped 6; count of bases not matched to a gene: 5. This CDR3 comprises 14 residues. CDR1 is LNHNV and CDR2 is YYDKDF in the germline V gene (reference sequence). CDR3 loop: CATSLDRGGQPQHF. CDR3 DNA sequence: TGTGCCACCAGCCTGGACAGGGGTGGTCAGCCCCAGCATTTT. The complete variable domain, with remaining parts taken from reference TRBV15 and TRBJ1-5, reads DAMVIQNPRYQVTQFGKPVTLSCSQTLNHNVMYWYQQKSSQAPKLLFHYYDKDFNNEADTPDNFQSRRPNTSFCFLDIRSPGLGDTAMYLCATSLDRGGQPQHFGDGTRLSIL.

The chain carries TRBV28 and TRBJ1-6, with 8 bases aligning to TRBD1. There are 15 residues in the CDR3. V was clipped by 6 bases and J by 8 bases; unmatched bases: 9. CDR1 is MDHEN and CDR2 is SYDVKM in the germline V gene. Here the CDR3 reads CASSLLDRGYSPLHF. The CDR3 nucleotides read TGTGCCAGCAGCCTCCTTGACAGGGGATATTCACCCCTCCACTTT. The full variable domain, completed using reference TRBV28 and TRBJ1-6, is DVKVTQSSRYLVKRTGEKVFLECVQDMDHENMFWYRQDPGLGLRLIYFSYDVKMKEKGDIPEGYSVSREKKERFSLILESASTNQTSMYLCASSLLDRGYSPLHFGNGTRLTVT.

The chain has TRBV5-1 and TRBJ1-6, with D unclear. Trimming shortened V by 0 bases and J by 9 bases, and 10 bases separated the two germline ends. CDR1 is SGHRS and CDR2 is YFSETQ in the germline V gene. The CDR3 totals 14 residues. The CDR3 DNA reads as TGCGCCAGCAGCTTGGAAAACCGGGTTTCACCCCTCCACTTT. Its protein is CASSLENRVSPLHF.

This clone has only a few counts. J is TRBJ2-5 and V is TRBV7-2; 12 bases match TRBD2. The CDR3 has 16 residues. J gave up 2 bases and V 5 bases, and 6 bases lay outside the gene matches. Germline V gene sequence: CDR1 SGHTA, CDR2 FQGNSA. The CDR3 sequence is CASSPASGGGQETQYF. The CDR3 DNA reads TGTGCCAGCAGCCCCGCTAGCGGGGGGGGACAAGAGACCCAGTACTTC.

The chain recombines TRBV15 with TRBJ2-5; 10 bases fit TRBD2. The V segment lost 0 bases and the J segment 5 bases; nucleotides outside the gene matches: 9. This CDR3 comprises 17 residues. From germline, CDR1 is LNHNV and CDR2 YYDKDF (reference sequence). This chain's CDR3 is CATSRDRGSGGWETQYF. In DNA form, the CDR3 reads TGTGCCACCAGCAGAGATCGCGGTAGCGGGGGGTGGGAGACCCAGTACTTC.

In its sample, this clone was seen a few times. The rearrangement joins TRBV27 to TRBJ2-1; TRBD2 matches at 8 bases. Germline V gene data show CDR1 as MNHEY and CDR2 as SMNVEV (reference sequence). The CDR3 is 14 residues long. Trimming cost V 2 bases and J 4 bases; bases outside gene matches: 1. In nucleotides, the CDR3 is TGTGCCAGCAGTTTAGTAGCGGGGTACAATGAGCAGTTCTTC. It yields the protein CASSLVAGYNEQFF.

The CDR3 coding sequence is TGTGCCAGCTCACACCCGACAGGGGGGAACACCTTC. This translates into CASSHPTGGNTF. The chain is built from TRBV18 and TRBJ1-2; 9 nucleotides line up with TRBD1. The CDR3 spans 12 residues. In germline, CDR1 is KGHSH, CDR2 LQKENI. J lost 12 bases, V lost 4 bases, and 6 bases had no gene match.

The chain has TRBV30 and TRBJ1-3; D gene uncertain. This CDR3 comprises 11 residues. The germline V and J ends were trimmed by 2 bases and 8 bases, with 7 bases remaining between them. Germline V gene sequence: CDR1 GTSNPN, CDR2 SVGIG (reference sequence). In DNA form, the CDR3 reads TGTGCCTGGAGTTCGGGAGACACCATATATTTT. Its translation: CAWSSGDTIYF.

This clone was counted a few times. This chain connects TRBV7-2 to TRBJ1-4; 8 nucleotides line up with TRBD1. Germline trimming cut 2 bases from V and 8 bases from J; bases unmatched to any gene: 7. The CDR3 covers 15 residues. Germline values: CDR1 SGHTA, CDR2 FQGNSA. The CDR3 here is CASSLLGQGREKLFF. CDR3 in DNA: TGTGCCAGCAGCTTATTAGGACAGGGACGGGAAAAACTGTTTTTT.

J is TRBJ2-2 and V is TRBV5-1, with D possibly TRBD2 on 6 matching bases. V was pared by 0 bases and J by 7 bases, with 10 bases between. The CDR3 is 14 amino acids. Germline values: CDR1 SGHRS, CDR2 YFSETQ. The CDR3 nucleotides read TGCGCCAGCAGCTTGGACACGGGGGACGGGGAGCTGTTTTTT. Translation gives CASSLDTGDGELFF. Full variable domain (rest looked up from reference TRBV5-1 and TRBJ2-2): KAGVTQTPRYLIKTRGQQVTLSCSPISGHRSVSWYQQTPGQGLQFLFEYFSETQRNKGNFPGRFSGRQFSNSRSEMNVSTLELGDSALYLCASSLDTGDGELFFGEGSRLTVL.

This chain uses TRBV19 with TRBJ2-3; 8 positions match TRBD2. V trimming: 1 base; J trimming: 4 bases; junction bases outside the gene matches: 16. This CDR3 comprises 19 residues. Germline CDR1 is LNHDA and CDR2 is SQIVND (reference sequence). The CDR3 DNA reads TGTGCCAGTAGTATAGGGACTGGCGGGGGGATTAGGCGGGCAGATACGCAGTATTTT. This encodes CASSIGTGGGIRRADTQYF.

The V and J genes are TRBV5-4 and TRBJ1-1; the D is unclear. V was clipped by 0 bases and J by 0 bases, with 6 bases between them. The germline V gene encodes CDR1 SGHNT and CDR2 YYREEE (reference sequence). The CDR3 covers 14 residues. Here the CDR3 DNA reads TGTGCCAGCAGCTTGGACAGCATGAACACTGAAGCTTTCTTT. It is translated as CASSLDSMNTEAFF.